This is a list of T cell receptor beta chains from one sample in a study of post-analysis software for immune sequencing data. TCRdb used MiXCR to reprocess the PCR reads, holding one entry per CDR3 protein. The sample lists about 260,000 distinct CDR3 sequences; just over 35% were seen once. The sequenced sample was blood. The receptors were sampled from a girl under 18 with multiple sclerosis. Each CDR3 is given with its conserved first and last residue. The order of the fields is V gene, CDR3 length, CDR3 protein.

V: TRBV7-2; length: 12; CDR3: CASTEGTDTQYF
V: TRBV29-1; length: 13; CDR3: CSVEPDPGVEQFF
V: TRBV24-1; length: 16; CDR3: CATSDSPPFSYNEQFF
V: TRBV20-1; length: 13; CDR3: CSARTGAKNIRYF
V: TRBV19; length: 15; CDR3: CASSIGSGAKETQYF
V: TRBV6-5; length: 16; CDR3: CASSYFAGTGDTEAFF
V: TRBV5-1; length: 15; CDR3: CASARADPSGNTIYF
V: TRBV20-1; length: 14; CDR3: CSAGPSNSYNEQFF
V: TRBV5-1; length: 14; CDR3: CASSLGGLGETQYF
V: TRBV6-5; length: 15; CDR3: CASRGGQPKNTEAFF
V: TRBV25-1; length: 15; CDR3: CASSEEGKTRNTIYF
V: TRBV4-1; length: 18; CDR3: CASSQASSGGHRQETQYF
V: TRBV15; length: 14; CDR3: CATSGDVGNEKLFF
V: TRBV7-8; length: 16; CDR3: CASSLEGGLGPGELFF
V: TRBV5-5; length: 13; CDR3: CASSSEGDTEAFF
V: TRBV5-1; length: 14; CDR3: CASSSDNILNEQFF
V: TRBV9; length: 15; CDR3: CASSVATTSYNERYF
V: TRBV5-1; length: 15; CDR3: CASSLNSNSRETQYF
V: TRBV20-1; length: 14; CDR3: CSATTSGEYNEQFF
V: TRBV5-4; length: 14; CDR3: CASSAEGGAYGYTF
V: TRBV7-2; length: 15; CDR3: CASSLRTPSTDTQYF
V: TRBV18; length: 17; CDR3: CASSPPAVAGRDQPQHF
V: TRBV20-1; length: 17; CDR3: CSATGLAGAPKEDEQYF
V: TRBV12-3/TRBV12-4; length: 20; CDR3: CASSGYPGLAGGPNNGEQFF
V: TRBV28; length: 13; CDR3: CASSFSATYEQYF
V: TRBV7-6; length: 16; CDR3: CASSLSVVGGQETQYF
V: TRBV6-2/TRBV6-3; length: 15; CDR3: CASRPGTSHTDTQYF
V: TRBV7-9; length: 14; CDR3: CASSLTSGYVEQFF
V: TRBV3-1; length: 11; CDR3: CASSHFTGYTF
V: TRBV28; length: 14; CDR3: CASSHGTAPYEQYF
V: TRBV5-6; length: 12; CDR3: CASSPLMDTQYF
V: TRBV5-1; length: 15; CDR3: CASSLGTGEQEKLFF
V: TRBV10-3; length: 15; CDR3: CAISEGQGNNSPLHF
V: TRBV6-4; length: 13; CDR3: CASSASRYNEQFF
V: TRBV20-1; length: 14; CDR3: CSATDSLGINIQYF
V: TRBV5-1; length: 15; CDR3: CASSLGQGATGELFF
V: TRBV7-2; length: 15; CDR3: CASSPTGGSFGTQYF
V: TRBV14; length: 14; CDR3: CASRLDGNTGELFF
V: TRBV24-1; length: 17; CDR3: CATSDPGVETSNQPQHF
V: TRBV5-1; length: 15; CDR3: CASSLVVSSSYEQYF
V: TRBV7-6; length: 17; CDR3: CASSLGSVGTSGREQYF
V: TRBV7-2; length: 15; CDR3: CASTAGGYSTDTQYF
V: TRBV7-9; length: 12; CDR3: CASSLGDYGYTF
V: TRBV4-1; length: 17; CDR3: CASSQHRLAVSTDTQYF